A single sample gave rise to the 5 T cell receptor beta chains below, sequenced in a study of OX40 agonist ivuxolimab in advanced cancers. The table came from immunoSEQ multiplex PCR; TCRdb's copy has only in-frame clones and leaves some out. Of tens of thousands of clones in the sample, approximately 90% were seen once. The sequencing here drew on CD4+ or CD8+ T cells sorted from blood, taken in a trial of the OX40 agonist ivuxolimab. The source of these receptors is an adult with an advanced solid tumor such as melanoma, head and neck, liver or kidney cancer.

This clone appeared once. The chain is built from TRBV14 and TRBJ2-7; D perhaps matches TRBD2 (5 bases). V lost 4 bases and J 2 bases, leaving 9 bases between the germline ends. The germline CDR1 and CDR2 sequences are SGHDN and FVKESK. This CDR3 contains 13 residues. CDR3 sequence reads: CASSLGVPYEQYF. The CDR3 nucleotides read TGTGCCAGCAGCCTGGGAGTCCCCTACGAGCAGTACTTC.

The gene calls are TRBV28 and TRBJ1-2, with D possibly being TRBD1 (5 bases). CDR3 length: 17 amino acids. Germline V gives CDR1 MDHEN, CDR2 SYDVKM. Trimming left V 2 bases short and J 1 base short, with 17 bases between. CDR3 sequence: CASSLNAPGQLNYGYTF. The CDR3 DNA reads TGTGCCAGCAGTTTAAACGCCCCGGGGCAGCTTAACTATGGCTACACCTTC.

This chain links TRBV7-6 with TRBJ2-5; D remains ambiguous. From germline, CDR1 is SGHVS and CDR2 FNYEAQ. V gave up 1 base and J gave up 1 base, with 4 bases separating them. This CDR3 has 13 residues. The CDR3 is CASSLDIQETQYF. In DNA form, the CDR3 reads TGTGCCAGCAGCTTAGACATCCAAGAGACCCAGTACTTC.

The CDR3 region is CASSVIPTTGWSYNEQFF. In DNA form, the CDR3 reads TGTGCCAGCAGCGTAATTCCGACGACGGGATGGTCCTACAATGAGCAGTTCTTC. The chain employs TRBV9 and TRBJ2-1, with D possibly being TRBD2 (5 bases). Trimming took 1 base from V and 1 from J, leaving 18 bases between them. The CDR3 covers 18 residues. Germline V gives CDR1 SGDLS, CDR2 YYNGEE.

The chain joins TRBV5-4 to TRBJ2-7; weak D call: TRBD2 (6 bases). CDR1 is SGHNT, CDR2 YYREEE, per germline (reference sequence). The CDR3 runs 14 residues. Between the trimmed V and J ends, which lost 0 bases and 1 base, there was a span of 8 bases. The CDR3 bases are TGTGCCAGCAGCTTGGAGGGAGGTTCCTACGAGCAGTACTTC. It is translated as CASSLEGGSYEQYF.